These T cell receptor beta chains were read from a single sample in a study of T cells in Graves' hyperthyroidism and ophthalmopathy. Each CDR3 protein is one row after TCRdb ran MiXCR on the multiplex PCR reads. The repertoire holds 530,000 or so distinct CDR3 sequences, with around a quarter as singletons. Material for sequencing was blood. The receptors derive from a woman aged 25-40 years with Graves' ophthalmopathy. Each CDR3 is given with its conserved first and last residue. The D gene is left open where the match is weak. Not all rows give a size; the values are once, few, many and, for expanded clones, a class.

many,TRBJ2-2,.,TRBV19,CASSIPGELFF,TGTGCCAGTAGTATACCCGGGGAGCTGTTTTTT
.,TRBJ2-7,.,TRBV19,CASSLNPFRSPYEQYF,TGTGCCAGTAGCCTCAACCCTTTTAGGAGCCCCTACGAGCAGTACTTC
few,TRBJ2-5,.,TRBV19,CASSISGGAETQYF,TGTGCCAGTAGTATTAGTGGGGGCGCAGAGACCCAGTACTTC
few,TRBJ2-7,.,TRBV28,CASSFSGLGGSYEQYF,TGTGCCAGCAGTTTCTCTGGACTAGGGGGTTCCTACGAGCAGTACTTC
once,TRBJ1-1,.,TRBV28,CASTPQRRNTEAFF,TGTGCCAGCACCCCCCAGAGACGGAACACTGAAGCTTTCTTT
many,TRBJ2-7,TRBD1,TRBV13,CASSLESRGRYHEQYF,TGTGCCAGCAGCTTAGAGAGCAGGGGGCGATACCACGAGCAGTACTTC
.,TRBJ2-7,.,TRBV30,CAYRTDVYEQYF,TGTGCCTACCGGACAGATGTCTACGAGCAGTACTTC
many,TRBJ2-4,.,TRBV5-5,CASSPGGGGAVNIQYF,TGTGCCAGCAGTCCAGGGGGAGGGGGGGCAGTGAACATTCAGTACTTC
many,TRBJ2-5,.,TRBV6-1,CASSPAGNRLRKTQYF,TGTGCCAGCAGTCCCGCCGGCAACAGGCTTCGGAAGACCCAGTACTTC
.,TRBJ2-5,TRBD1,TRBV20-1,CSARATGVGAQYF,TGCAGTGCTAGGGCGACAGGGGTGGGGGCCCAGTACTTC
many,TRBJ1-2,TRBD1,TRBV20-1,CSARTGTGFSSGGYTF,TGCAGTGCTAGGACCGGGACAGGGTTTTCGTCGGGTGGCTACACCTTC
few,TRBJ2-1,.,TRBV27,CASVDSYYNEQFF,TGTGCCAGCGTCGACAGCTACTACAATGAGCAGTTCTTC
many,TRBJ1-1,.,TRBV12-3/TRBV12-4,CASNSLISNTEAFF,TGTGCCAGCAATTCGCTGATATCTAACACTGAAGCTTTCTTT
many,TRBJ2-5,.,TRBV3-1,CASSQGLIGAQYF,TGTGCCAGCAGCCAAGGGCTAATAGGGGCCCAGTACTTC
many,TRBJ1-2,.,TRBV12-3/TRBV12-4,CASRGVRGYTF,TGTGCCAGCAGGGGGGTCCGGGGCTACACCTTC
many,TRBJ2-7,TRBD1,TRBV20-1,CSANPGTEAYEQYF,TGCAGTGCCAACCCAGGGACAGAAGCTTACGAGCAGTACTTC
.,TRBJ1-2,.,TRBV28,CASSTVQMNYGYTF,TGTGCCAGCAGTACGGTACAGATGAACTATGGCTACACCTTC
.,TRBJ1-2,TRBD1,TRBV6-1,CASSPTGQGHYGYTF,TGTGCCAGCAGCCCTACCGGACAGGGGCACTATGGCTACACCTTC